The subject of this entry is one T cell receptor (beta chain). This clone was observed a single time. It has no known antigen specificity. No clone much larger than this one lies a single base away; base qualities are absent. The immunoSEQ Assay was used to immunosequence TCRbeta CDR3 regions from genomic DNA. Genomic DNA was amplified by bias-controlled multiplex PCR before high-throughput sequencing. In the original analysis: To quantify the absolute abundance of each unique TCRbeta CDR3 region, the sequences were collapsed and filtered. Clonality, defined as 1 minus Pielou's evenness, was calculated using productive rearrangements only. A previously published method was used to identify clones with significantly greater frequencies in on-treatment samples than in baseline samples. Entries here come from immuneACCESS through TCRdb and include only in-frame sequences with V and J called. Some clones fail to appear in such tables; in the studies checked, an unresolved V gene covers under half of the shortfall, and the cause of the remainder is unknown. V, J and clone size derive from that table, while D and trimming were established from the DNA sequence. Across this sample there are about 12,000 clones, with approximately 80% seen only once. Approximately 7.8% of the sample is held by the ten biggest clonotypes.

This sample is part of a study of sequential checkpoint blockade in melanoma (dated by TCRdb to about 2019). General notes on the study: Patients were assigned by 1:1 randomization to either first-line nivolumab followed by ipilimumab (arm A) or ipilimumab followed by nivolumab (arm B). Maintenance nivolumab came after each of the two trial sequences. Results the study describes overall, beyond this receptor: The model for predicting response that combines TCR metrics with mutation burden needs to be validated in larger, independent patient cohorts.

The sample's treatment or condition label is to be understood as: randomized to nivolumab then ipilimumab (arm A) or the reverse (arm B). None of the trial patients had been given prior DNA-damaging chemotherapy. Thawed PBMCs were sorted on a FACS Aria II flow cytometer to isolate live CD3+CD8+ cells negative for CD19 and CD56. CheckMate 064, a randomized, open-label phase II trial of sequential checkpoint blockade, was the source of the samples, all of which came from patients with melanoma. Peripheral blood mononuclear cells were collected by leukapheresis, purified using Ficoll-Paque, and frozen in human serum containing approximately 9.6% DMSO. Right after sorting, the blood CD3+CD8+ cells were verified to be >98% pure, and DNA extraction followed. The germline V gene provides CDR1 SGHAT and CDR2 FQNNGV. Unmatched junction bases come to 1, with V trimmed by 3 bases and J by 2 bases. The CDR3 goes from the cysteine to the phenylalanine over 14 residues. Only the CDR3 portion is preserved as DNA: 42 bases, with reading frame beginning at the first base.

The chain is assembled from TRBV11-2 and TRBJ1-3, and TRBD1 aligns with 7 junction nucleotides. The sample was CD8+ T cells sorted from blood (inferred from file names), taken from a patient given nivolumab and ipilimumab in sequence. The clonotype was recovered from a human donor with melanoma. The nucleotide sequence is TGTGCCAGCAGCTTGACAGGGACTGGAAACACCATATATTTT. The resulting protein is CASSLTGTGNTIYF.